The 12 T cell receptor beta chains below were found in one sample sequenced in a study of identical twins. TCRdb re-derived calls from the 5' RACE reads in MiXCR, one entry per CDR3 protein. The data hold roughly 1,500,000 distinct CDR3 sequences, with 25% to 35% observed a single time. The sequencing input was cord blood. The receptors were sampled from a newborn girl in good health.

This clonotype has a handful of counts. This rearrangement joins TRBV20-1 to TRBJ2-7; perhaps TRBD2 as D (6 bases). V shed 0 bases and J shed 0 bases, with 18 bases lying between them. Germline V gene sequence: CDR1 DFQATT, CDR2 SNEGSKA (reference sequence). CDR3 size: 17 residues. CDR3 residues: CSARDFESSVDSYEQYF. The CDR3 DNA reads TGCAGTGCTAGAGATTTCGAATCTAGCGTTGACTCCTACGAGCAGTACTTC.

There are many counts of this clonotype. The chain joins TRBV20-1 to TRBJ2-5; 11 bases are a match to TRBD2. The CDR3 contains 13 residues. Losses at the gene ends were 1 base for V and 5 bases for J; bases not matched to a gene: 0. CDR1 is DFQATT and CDR2 is SNEGSKA in the germline V gene (reference sequence). The CDR3 DNA reads as TGCAGTGCTAGAGCTAGCGGGAGGGAGACCCAGTACTTC. Encoded protein: CSARASGRETQYF.

In this sample, this clonotype turned up a few times. V is TRBV25-1 and J is TRBJ2-7; 7 bases are a match to TRBD2. The last part of the DNA fits TRBJ2-4 better; the J call may be wrong. CDR1 MGHDK and CDR2 SYGVNS come from the germline V gene. The CDR3 is 17 amino acids. CDR3 sequence reads: CASSAPDHRGVGNIQYF. CDR3 DNA sequence: TGTGCCAGCAGTGCACCCGATCATCGGGGGGTTGGAAACATTCAGTACTTC.

This rearrangement joins TRBV5-1 to TRBJ2-3; unclear D gene. CDR3 length equals 18 residues. Germline V lookup: CDR1 SGHRS, CDR2 YFSETQ. Trimming pared 6 bases from V and 0 bases from J, leaving 23 bases between. CDR3 region: CASNQAVVAVSSTDTQYF. The DNA for the CDR3 is TGCGCCAGCAACCAAGCAGTGGTGGCAGTCTCTAGCACAGATACGCAGTATTTT.

The chain has TRBV27 and TRBJ1-1, with a weak D call TRBD1 (6 bases). Germline V gene sequence: CDR1 MNHEY, CDR2 SMNVEV (reference sequence). CDR3 length: 18 amino acids. The V and J ends lost 4 bases and 0 bases respectively, with 21 bases between them. The CDR3 DNA sequence: TGTGCCAGCAGTTCAATTTGGGGGGCAGGGAGAATGAACACTGAAGCTTTCTTT. Protein: CASSSIWGAGRMNTEAFF.

This clonotype was observed a few times. V is TRBV20-1 and J is TRBJ2-3; 7 bases are a match to TRBD2. The CDR3 has 16 residues. The ends lost 0 bases at V and 2 bases at J; junction bases unmatched: 8. CDR1 is DFQATT and CDR2 is SNEGSKA in the germline V gene (reference sequence). Here the CDR3 DNA reads TGCAGTGCTAGAGAGCCAGCGGGGAAGTTCACAGATACGCAGTATTTT. Its protein is CSAREPAGKFTDTQYF.

The rearrangement joins TRBV12-3 or TRBV12-4 to TRBJ2-5, with unresolved D. Trimming shortened V by 0 bases and J by 11 bases, and 13 bases separated the two germline ends. The CDR3 consists of 13 residues. The CDR3 reads CASSLALMSEQYF. CDR3 sequence (DNA): TGTGCCAGCAGTTTAGCCCTGATGAGTGAGCAGTACTTC.

This clonotype was seen a handful of times. CDR3 loop: CASRGLAYNEQYF. CDR3 nucleotides: TGTGCCAGCAGGGGACTAGCCTACAATGAGCAGTACTTC. This chain links TRBV12-3 or TRBV12-4 with TRBJ2-1, with 9 nucleotides matching TRBD2. Judging by the DNA end, TRBJ2-7 fits better; the J call may be wrong. CDR3 size: 13 residues.

The genes are TRBV10-3 and TRBJ2-7; TRBD2 matches at 8 bases. Germline CDR1 ENHRY, CDR2 SYGVKD. The CDR3 loop spans 14 amino acids. V was clipped by 4 bases and J by 2 bases; unmatched bases: 4. CDR3 amino acids: CAISGLALPYEQYF. The CDR3 DNA follows: TGTGCCATCAGTGGACTAGCGCTCCCCTACGAGCAGTACTTC.

The CDR3 DNA follows: TGCAGTGCTAGAGAGGACAGGATTCTAAATTCACCCCTCCACTTT. Translated: CSAREDRILNSPLHF. The V call is TRBV20-1, the J call TRBJ1-6; 7 bases are a match to TRBD1. The germline V gene encodes CDR1 DFQATT and CDR2 SNEGSKA (reference sequence). The CDR3 covers 15 residues. V lost 0 bases to trimming and J lost 7 bases; unmatched junction nucleotides: 6.

In its sample, this clonotype was seen a few times. The V call is TRBV20-1, the J call TRBJ1-4; the D gene is possibly TRBD1 (6 bases). With 6 bases removed from V and 8 bases from J, the gap between germline ends came to 10 bases. The germline CDR1 and CDR2 sequences are DFQATT and SNEGSKA (reference sequence). The CDR3 covers 11 residues. The CDR3 region is CSAPGGEKLFF. CDR3 bases: TGCAGTGCCCCGGGGGGCGAAAAACTGTTTTTT.

V usage is TRBV27 and J usage is TRBJ1-6; 7 bases agree with TRBD1. J gave up 7 bases and V 6 bases, and 6 bases lay outside the gene matches. Germline assignment: CDR1 MNHEY and CDR2 SMNVEV (reference sequence). This CDR3 has 14 amino acids. The CDR3 region is CASRLTGSNSPLHF. The CDR3 DNA sequence: TGTGCCAGCAGACTGACAGGGTCGAATTCACCCCTCCACTTT.